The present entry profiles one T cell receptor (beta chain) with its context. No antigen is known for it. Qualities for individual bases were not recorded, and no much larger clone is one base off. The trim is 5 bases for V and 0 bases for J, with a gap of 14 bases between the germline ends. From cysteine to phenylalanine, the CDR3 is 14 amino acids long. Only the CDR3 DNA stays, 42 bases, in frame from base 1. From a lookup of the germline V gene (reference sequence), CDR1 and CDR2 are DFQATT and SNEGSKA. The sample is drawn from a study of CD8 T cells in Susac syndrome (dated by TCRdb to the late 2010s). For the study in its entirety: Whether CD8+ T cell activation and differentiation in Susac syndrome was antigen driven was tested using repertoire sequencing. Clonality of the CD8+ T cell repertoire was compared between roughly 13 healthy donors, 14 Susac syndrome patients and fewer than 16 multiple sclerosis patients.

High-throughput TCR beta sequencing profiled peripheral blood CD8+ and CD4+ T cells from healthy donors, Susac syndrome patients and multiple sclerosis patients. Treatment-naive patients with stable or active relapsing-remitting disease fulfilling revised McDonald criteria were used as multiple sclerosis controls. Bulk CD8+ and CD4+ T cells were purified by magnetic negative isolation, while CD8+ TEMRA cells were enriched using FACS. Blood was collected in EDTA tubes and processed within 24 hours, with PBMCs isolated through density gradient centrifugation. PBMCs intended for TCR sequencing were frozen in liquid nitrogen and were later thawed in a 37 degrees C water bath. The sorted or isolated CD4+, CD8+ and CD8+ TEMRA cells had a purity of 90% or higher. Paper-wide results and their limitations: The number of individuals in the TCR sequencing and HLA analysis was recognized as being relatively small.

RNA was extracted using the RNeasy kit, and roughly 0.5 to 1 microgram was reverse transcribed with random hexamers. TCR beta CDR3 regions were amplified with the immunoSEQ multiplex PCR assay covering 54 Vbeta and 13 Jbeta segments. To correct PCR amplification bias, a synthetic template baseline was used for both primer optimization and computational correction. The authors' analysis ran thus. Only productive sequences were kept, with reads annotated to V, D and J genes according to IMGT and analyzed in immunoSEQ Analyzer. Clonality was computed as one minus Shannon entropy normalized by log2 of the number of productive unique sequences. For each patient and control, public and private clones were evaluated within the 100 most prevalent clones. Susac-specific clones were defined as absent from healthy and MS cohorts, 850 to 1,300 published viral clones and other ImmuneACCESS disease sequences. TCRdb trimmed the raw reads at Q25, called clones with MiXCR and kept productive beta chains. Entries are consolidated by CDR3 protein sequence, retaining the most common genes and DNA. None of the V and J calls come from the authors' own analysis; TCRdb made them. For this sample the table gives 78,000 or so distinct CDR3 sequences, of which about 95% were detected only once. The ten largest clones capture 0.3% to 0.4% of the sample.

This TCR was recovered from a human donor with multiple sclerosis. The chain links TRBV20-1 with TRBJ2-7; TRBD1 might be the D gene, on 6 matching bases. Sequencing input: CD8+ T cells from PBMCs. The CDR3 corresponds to CSAEGTGHSYEQYF. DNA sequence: TGCAGTGCTGAAGGCACAGGGCACTCCTACGAGCAGTACTTC.